This is a list of T cell receptor beta chains from one sample in a study of blood T cell repertoires in COVID-19. Produced via immunoSEQ multiplex PCR; TCRdb's table is partial and in-frame only. Found here are 260,000 or so clones, 85% of them singletons; the top ten hold around 2.3%. The sequenced sample was PBMCs or T cells enriched from blood (not recorded which). The origin of the receptors is a woman between 50 and 59 years old who had recovered from COVID-19. Each CDR3 is given with its conserved first and last residue. The D gene is left open where the match is weak. The listing skips clone size in some rows; elsewhere it reads once, few, many or a size class.

v_call	d_call	j_call	clone_size	cdr3_nt	cdr3_aa
TRBV28	TRBD1	TRBJ1-5	once	TGTGCCAGCAGAAAGACAGGGCTTCAGCCCCAGCATTTT	CASRKTGLQPQHF
TRBV5-1	.	TRBJ2-1	.	TGCGCCAGCAGTCTAATAAGCTCCTACAATGAGCAGTTCTTC	CASSLISSYNEQFF
TRBV29-1	.	TRBJ1-1	.	TGCAGCGCGCACAGGGCGGGGGGAATCACTGAAGCTTTCTTT	CSAHRAGGITEAFF
TRBV14	TRBD1	TRBJ2-5	few	TGTGCCAGCAGCGACAGGGTAAAAGAGACCCAGTACTTC	CASSDRVKETQYF
TRBV5-8	.	TRBJ1-2	once	TGTGCCAGCAGCTTGGGGTCGTCCAGGGTCTATGGCTACACCTTC	CASSLGSSRVYGYTF
TRBV5-6	.	TRBJ1-2	.	TGTGCCAGCAGCTTCGGAGTCAATTATGGCTACACCTTC	CASSFGVNYGYTF
TRBV10-1	.	TRBJ1-5	.	TGCGCCAGCAGTCCTAATATAGATCAGCCCCAGCATTTT	CASSPNIDQPQHF
TRBV6-5	TRBD2	TRBJ2-7	.	TGTGCCAGCAGTTACGGTCCTAGCGGGAGCTACGAGCAGTACTTC	CASSYGPSGSYEQYF
TRBV2	TRBD1	TRBJ1-2	.	TGTGCCAGCAGTGAACAGGGGGACGCTAACTATGGCTACACCTTC	CASSEQGDANYGYTF
TRBV28	.	TRBJ1-4	.	TGTGCCAGCAGTCCCCCCTCGGGGTTCGCTAATGAAAAACTGTTTTTT	CASSPPSGFANEKLFF
TRBV18	TRBD1	TRBJ1-5	.	TGTGCCAGCTCACTTTCCGGGACAGGGGGGTGGCAGCCCCAGCATTTT	CASSLSGTGGWQPQHF
TRBV14	.	TRBJ2-5	once	TGTGCCAGCAGTCGAGGGGTTTCGCGGGGCACCGGGGAGACCCAGTACTTC	CASSRGVSRGTGETQYF
TRBV5-1	TRBD2	TRBJ2-3	.	TGCGCCAGCAGCAGCCCTAGCGGGATAATCTTCGTTGATACGCAGTATTTT	CASSSPSGIIFVDTQYF
TRBV5-4	TRBD2	TRBJ2-1	.	TGTGCCAGCAGCTTGTCTACTAGCGGACGCAATGAGCAGTTCTTC	CASSLSTSGRNEQFF
TRBV2	.	TRBJ1-2	once	TGTGCCAGCAGCATTCACTATGGCTACACCTTC	CASSIHYGYTF
TRBV18	.	TRBJ2-1	.	TGTGCCAGCTCACCGTCTACTAACAACAATGAGCAGTTCTTC	CASSPSTNNNEQFF
TRBV7-3	.	TRBJ2-3	.	TGTGCCAGCAGTCCTTATCGACAGGCAGATACGCAGTATTTT	CASSPYRQADTQYF
TRBV25-1	.	TRBJ1-2	once	TGTGCCAGCAGTGAATACAGAGGGTATGGCTACACCTTC	CASSEYRGYGYTF